This T cell receptor beta chain was recovered during a study of cytomegalovirus exposure and HLA in healthy donors. Study background: Earlier results showed 117 million unique TCR beta sequences derived from approximately 170 million T cells.

Amplification used 60 Vbeta primers and 13 Jbeta primers. Clones were sequenced by immunoSEQ multiplex PCR, and TCRdb holds only the in-frame ones, with some missing. The sample has roughly 170,000 clones; roughly 80% are singletons. Whole-study results and caveats: The presence/absence work took it that sequencing depth was about the same across donors.

Germline CDR1 is LGHNA and CDR2 is YSLEER. The V gene end was trimmed by 1 base and the J gene end by 10 bases; junction bases not matched to a gene: 10. The CDR3 totals 15 residues. Regarding this clone: What it recognizes is unknown.

The clonotype originates from a woman aged 18-29 years in good health and CMV-seronegative. J is TRBJ2-1 and V is TRBV4-3, with 7 bases lining up with TRBD1. The material sequenced was PBMCs. The CDR3 is CASSQGGGILGEQFF. In DNA, the CDR3 is TGCGCCAGCAGCCAAGGAGGGGGCATACTGGGAGAGCAGTTCTTC.